Below, 8 T cell receptor beta chains from the same sample are listed, as sequenced in a study of metastatic and nonmetastatic thyroid tumors. TCRdb reprocessed the PCR reads using MiXCR. The table shows approximately 90,000 clones, with about 13% occurring only once. No treatment had been given to any patient before thyroid surgery. Sample: blood. These receptors were taken from a female donor with papillary thyroid cancer or a benign thyroid nodule (not recorded which). Some clones in this sample may be carry-over from other donors' samples.

This clone was observed a few times. The rearrangement uses TRBV2 and TRBJ2-7; D may match TRBD1 or TRBD2 (5 bases each). The CDR3 totals 11 residues. The V end lost 6 bases, the J end lost 6 bases, and 9 bases lay between the germline ends. Germline loops: CDR1 SNHLY, CDR2 FYNNEI. CDR3 protein: CASRGTAEQYF. As DNA, the CDR3 is TGTGCCAGCAGGGGGACCGCCGAGCAGTACTTC.

This clone was seen repeatedly, ten times or more. This rearrangement joins TRBV2 to TRBJ1-5; no clear D gene. V was clipped by 0 bases and J by 6 bases, with 6 bases between them. This CDR3 comprises 13 residues. Germline CDR1 SNHLY, CDR2 FYNNEI. The CDR3 DNA follows: TGTGCCAGCAGTGAAGCGTCGACTCAGCCCCAGCATTTT. It specifies CASSEASTQPQHF. Using reference TRBV2 and TRBJ1-5 for the parts outside the CDR3, the full variable domain is EPEVTQTPSHQVTQMGQEVILRCVPISNHLYFYWYRQILGQKVEFLVSFYNNEISEKSEIFDDQFSVERPDGSNFTLKIRSTKLEDSAMYFCASSEASTQPQHFGDGTRLSIL.

The chain employs TRBV4-3 and TRBJ2-1; the match to TRBD1 covers 7 bases. Germline loops: CDR1 LGHNA, CDR2 YSLEER. CDR3 length equals 14 residues. J lost 13 bases, V lost 4 bases, and 13 bases had no gene match. The DNA of the CDR3 is TGCGCCAGCAGCCCCGGGACAGCATACAATTATCAGTTCTTC. It encodes CASSPGTAYNYQFF.

This clone was detected many times. The chain is built from TRBV6-5 and TRBJ2-7, with unresolved D. Trimming pared 2 bases from V and 2 bases from J, leaving 4 bases between. Germline CDR1 is MNHEY and CDR2 is SVGAGI. The CDR3 extends over 12 amino acids. The CDR3 nucleotides are TGTGCCAGCAGTTACAGCCCCTACGAGCAGTACTTC. Its protein product is CASSYSPYEQYF.

The table lists this clone with many counts. The chain recombines TRBV3-1 with TRBJ2-7, with 9 bases that match TRBD2. From germline, CDR1 is LGHDT and CDR2 YNNKEL (reference sequence). The V gene end was trimmed by 1 base and the J gene end by 1 base; junction bases not matched to a gene: 8. This CDR3 has 17 residues. The CDR3 region is CASSQVPSGRKSYEQYF. CDR3 in DNA: TGTGCCAGCAGCCAAGTACCAAGCGGGAGGAAATCCTACGAGCAGTACTTC.

This clone has a count of ten or more. The CDR3 loop reads CASSAVDRVPPEAFF. CDR3 DNA: TGTGCCAGTAGTGCCGTCGACCGGGTCCCTCCTGAAGCTTTCTTT. V gene TRBV19 combines with J gene TRBJ1-1; D is undetermined. Germline CDR1 is LNHDA and CDR2 is SQIVND (reference sequence). The CDR3 consists of 15 residues. The V end lost 5 bases, the J end lost 6 bases, and 19 bases lay between the germline ends.

This clone was recorded at least ten times. The genes are TRBV5-1 and TRBJ2-1, with D hard to call. The CDR3 consists of 13 residues. V was clipped by 2 bases and J by 6 bases, with 9 bases between them. Germline V CDR1 and CDR2: SGHRS, YFSETQ. The CDR3 here is CASSLIPSNEQFF. The CDR3 DNA reads as TGCGCCAGCAGCTTAATCCCTAGCAATGAGCAGTTCTTC.

This clone was seen at least ten times. This chain connects TRBV3-1 to TRBJ2-7; D may be TRBD2 (6 bases). Deletions cut 0 bases from V and 4 bases from J, with 10 bases between. The germline V gene has CDR1 LGHDT and CDR2 YNNKEL (reference sequence). CDR3 length equals 14 residues. The CDR3 reads CASSQERGVYEQYF. CDR3 nucleotide sequence: TGTGCCAGCAGCCAAGAACGCGGGGTTTACGAGCAGTACTTC.